This entry features one T cell receptor (beta chain) sequence. This entry comes from a study of blood T cell repertoires in COVID-19. Profiling relied on immunoSEQ multiplex PCR, and the TCRdb table lists in-frame clones only, not all of them. The sample holds 120,000 or so clones, just under 85% seen once. The CDR3 extends over 16 amino acids. The junction had 7 bases not matched to a gene; V was cut back by 1 base and J by 2 bases. Per the germline V gene, CDR1 is LGHNA and CDR2 is YNFKEQ. The clonotype originates from a woman aged 50 to 60 with acute or convalescent COVID-19. The V and J genes are TRBV4-2 and TRBJ2-7, with 8 bases lining up with TRBD1. What was sequenced was peripheral blood. The CDR3 spells CASSQGTGGNTYEQYF. The CDR3, as DNA: TGTGCCAGCAGCCAAGGTACAGGGGGTAACACCTACGAGCAGTACTTC.